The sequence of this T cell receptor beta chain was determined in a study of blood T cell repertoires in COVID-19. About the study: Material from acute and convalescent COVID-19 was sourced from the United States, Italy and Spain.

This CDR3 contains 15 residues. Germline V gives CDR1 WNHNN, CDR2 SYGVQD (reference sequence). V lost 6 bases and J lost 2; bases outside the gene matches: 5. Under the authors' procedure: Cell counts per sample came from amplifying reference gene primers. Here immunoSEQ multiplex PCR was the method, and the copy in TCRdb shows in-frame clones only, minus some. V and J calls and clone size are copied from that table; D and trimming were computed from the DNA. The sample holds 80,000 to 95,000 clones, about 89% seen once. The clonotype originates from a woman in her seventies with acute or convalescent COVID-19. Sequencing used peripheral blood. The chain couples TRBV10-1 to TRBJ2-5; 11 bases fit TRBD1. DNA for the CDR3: TGCGCCAGCAGCGAAGGGACAGGGGGACAAGAGACCCAGTACTTC. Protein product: CASSEGTGGQETQYF.